Detailed here is one T cell receptor (beta chain). V lost 3 bases and J 10 bases, leaving 7 bases between the germline ends. The length of the CDR3 is 11 residues. The germline gives CDR1 MNHEY, CDR2 SVGAGI. Using immunoSEQ multiplex PCR, the repertoire was profiled, and TCRdb retains in-frame clones only, with some absent. The sample lists more than 150,000 clones; around 63% were seen once. This specimen comes from a study of shared clonotypes between healthy human individuals. Material: memory CD4+ T cells sorted from blood. Subset specified: CD45RA-negative fraction. This clonotype was obtained from a man aged 30 to 45 in good health. The V and J genes are TRBV6-5 and TRBJ2-1; D unresolved. CDR3 DNA: TGTGCCAGCAGTTATGTAGGAGAGCAGTTCTTC. Protein sequence: CASSYVGEQFF.